These T cell receptor beta chains were read from a single sample in a study of cytomegalovirus exposure and HLA in healthy donors. Libraries were prepared by immunoSEQ multiplex PCR; TCRdb keeps only in-frame clonotypes and omits some of them. The sample shows 100,000 to 120,000 clones, 74% of them seen only once. Input material: PBMCs. All receptors come from a woman in her forties in good health and CMV-seropositive. CDR3s include the opening cysteine and the closing phenylalanine or tryptophan. The order of the fields is J gene, V gene, D gene, clone size, CDR3 protein, CDR3 DNA. D genes are given only for firm matches. Size tells how often a clone was seen (once, few, many) or the class of an expanded clone, and some rows leave it out.

>TRBJ2-1|TRBV25-1|-|-
CASSAAGRTYEQFF
TGTGCCAGCAGTGCTGCGGGGAGGACATATGAGCAGTTCTTC
>TRBJ2-7|TRBV7-8|TRBD2|-
CASSLDGTRIYEQYF
TGTGCCAGCAGCTTAGACGGGACTAGGATATACGAGCAGTACTTC
>TRBJ1-5|TRBV6-1|-|-
CASSEARVGNQPQHF
TGTGCCAGCAGTGAAGCCAGGGTGGGCAATCAGCCCCAGCATTTT
>TRBJ2-4|TRBV12-5|-|-
CASGLVEIDTKNIQYF
TGTGCTAGTGGTTTGGTAGAGATAGATACCAAAAACATTCAGTACTTC
>TRBJ2-7|TRBV27|-|-
CASKGARTSYEQYF
TGTGCCAGCAAAGGGGCCCGTACATCCTACGAGCAGTACTTC
>TRBJ1-3|TRBV29-1|-|-
CSVVTEVNTIYF
TGCAGCGTTGTGACAGAAGTAAACACCATATATTTT
>TRBJ2-5|TRBV12-5|TRBD1|-
CASGLPGTGVQGTQYF
TGTGCTAGTGGTTTGCCGGGGACAGGGGTTCAAGGGACCCAGTACTTC
>TRBJ2-2|TRBV13|TRBD2|-
CASSAGLAGAFRNTGELFF
TGTGCCAGCAGCGCGGGACTAGCGGGAGCTTTTCGGAACACCGGGGAGCTGTTTTTT
>TRBJ1-4|TRBV18|-|-
CASFRGYAEKLFF
TGTGCCAGCTTTAGGGGGTACGCTGAAAAACTGTTTTTT
>TRBJ2-1|TRBV19|-|-
CASSDRGYNEQFF
TGTGCCAGTAGTGACAGAGGATACAATGAGCAGTTCTTC
>TRBJ1-4|TRBV4-3|TRBD1|-
CASSRRQGDNEKLFF
TGCGCCAGCAGCCGACGACAGGGGGATAATGAAAAACTGTTTTTT
>TRBJ2-7|TRBV5-8|TRBD2|-
CASSRGLAGLSYEQYF
TGTGCCAGCAGCCGTGGACTAGCGGGACTATCCTACGAGCAGTACTTC
>TRBJ1-1|TRBV7-3|-|-
CASRQGMNTEAFF
TGTGCCAGCAGGCAGGGAATGAACACTGAAGCTTTCTTT
>TRBJ1-5|TRBV6-1|TRBD1|-
CASSLTGRQPQHF
TGTGCCAGCAGTTTGACAGGGAGGCAGCCCCAGCATTTT
>TRBJ1-2|TRBV4-3|TRBD1|-
CASSVRTGVGDGYTF
TGCGCCAGCAGCGTACGGACAGGGGTCGGTGATGGCTACACCTTC
>TRBJ2-7|TRBV7-8|-|-
CASSLGQGTAYEQYF
TGTGCCAGCAGCTTAGGGCAGGGTACTGCCTACGAGCAGTACTTC
>TRBJ1-2|TRBV5-1|TRBD1|-
CASSIRQGSMGYTF
TGCGCCAGCAGCATCCGACAGGGATCTATGGGCTACACCTTC
>TRBJ1-2|TRBV18|TRBD1|-
CASSPETGGKYGYTF
TGTGCCAGCTCACCTGAGACAGGGGGCAAATATGGCTACACCTTC
>TRBJ2-7|TRBV5-1|TRBD2|-
CASSPGTSGVSYEQYF
TGCGCCAGCAGCCCCGGCACTAGCGGGGTGTCCTACGAGCAGTACTTC
>TRBJ2-1|TRBV4-2|TRBD2|-
CASSHPGLAEDNEQFF
TGTGCCAGCAGCCACCCGGGACTAGCGGAAGACAATGAGCAGTTCTTC
>TRBJ2-1|TRBV11-3|-|-
CASSFRTYNEQFF
TGTGCCAGCAGCTTCCGGACATATAATGAGCAGTTCTTC
>TRBJ2-1|TRBV15|-|-
CATTGTPYNEQFF
TGTGCCACCACTGGGACTCCCTACAATGAGCAGTTCTTC
>TRBJ1-1|TRBV11-2|-|few
CASSSTTGNTEAFF
TGTGCCAGCAGCTCGACGACAGGGAACACTGAAGCTTTCTTT
>TRBJ2-1|TRBV6-1|TRBD1|few
CASSELGTGGLYNEQFF
TGTGCCAGCAGTGAATTGGGGACAGGGGGCCTCTACAATGAGCAGTTCTTC
>TRBJ2-5|TRBV7-7|-|-
CASSRDSQETQYF
TGTGCTAGCAGCCGGGACTCTCAAGAGACCCAGTACTTC
>TRBJ1-6|TRBV27|-|-
CASSFIWTTLNSPLHF
TGTGCCAGCAGTTTTATATGGACAACACTTAATTCACCCCTCCACTTT
>TRBJ2-2|TRBV7-9|TRBD2|-
CASRGLAGNTGELFF
TGTGCCAGCAGAGGGCTAGCGGGGAACACCGGGGAGCTGTTTTTT
>TRBJ2-5|TRBV5-1|-|-
CASRFGWGRGGRIAQETQYF
TGCGCCAGCCGCTTCGGCTGGGGCAGGGGAGGGCGAATAGCTCAAGAGACCCAGTACTTC
>TRBJ1-1|TRBV4-2|-|-
CASSQGTLRDTEAFF
TGTGCCAGCAGCCAAGGGACTCTGAGGGACACTGAAGCTTTCTTT
>TRBJ2-7|TRBV28|TRBD1|-
CASSTNPGQGGILYEQYF
TGTGCCAGCAGTACCAATCCGGGACAGGGCGGCATCCTTTACGAGCAGTACTTC
>TRBJ2-2|TRBV4-2|-|-
CASSPLEGDRAGELFF
TGTGCCAGCAGCCCCTTAGAGGGGGATCGGGCCGGGGAGCTGTTTTTT
>TRBJ1-2|TRBV5-6|TRBD1|-
CASSSTSTGAVNYGYTF
TGTGCCAGCAGCTCGACATCCACAGGGGCGGTGAACTATGGCTACACCTTC
>TRBJ2-3|TRBV27|TRBD1|-
CASSSSPGGGGGTQYF
TGTGCCAGCAGCTCCTCCCCAGGGGGCGGTGGAGGTACGCAGTATTTT
>TRBJ2-7|TRBV4-1|TRBD1|once
CASSTRTGAREQYF
TGCGCCAGCAGCACTCGGACAGGGGCTCGGGAGCAGTACTTC
>TRBJ1-2|TRBV18|-|-
CASSPNKVGPRTNYGYTF
TGTGCCAGCTCACCAAATAAGGTGGGGCCAAGAACTAACTATGGCTACACCTTC
>TRBJ2-7|TRBV11-3|TRBD1|-
CASSRGQGYVGNYEQYF
TGTGCCAGCAGCCGCGGACAGGGGTACGTGGGGAATTACGAGCAGTACTTC
>TRBJ2-1|TRBV30|TRBD1|-
CAWGGRGPRSYNEQFF
TGTGCCTGGGGTGGCAGGGGGCCACGCTCCTACAATGAGCAGTTCTTC
>TRBJ2-3|TRBV6-1|-|-
CASNIQGTDTQYF
TGTGCCAGCAATATTCAGGGCACAGATACGCAGTATTTT
>TRBJ1-2|TRBV5-6|-|once
CASSFPPTRYYGYTF
TGTGCCAGCAGCTTCCCCCCGACACGCTACTATGGCTACACCTTC
>TRBJ1-1|TRBV15|-|-
CATSRLRKNTEAFF
TGTGCCACCAGCAGACTACGAAAGAACACTGAAGCTTTCTTT
>TRBJ2-1|TRBV7-9|TRBD2|once
CASSLSSGGAYNEQFF
TGTGCCAGCAGCCTCAGTAGCGGGGGGGCCTACAATGAGCAGTTCTTC
>TRBJ2-1|TRBV5-1|-|-
CASSPRDAVEQFF
TGCGCCAGCAGCCCTCGAGATGCGGTTGAGCAGTTCTTC
>TRBJ2-7|TRBV5-1|-|-
CASSRNRQGGTYEQYF
TGCGCCAGCAGCCGGAACCGACAGGGAGGTACCTACGAGCAGTACTTC